These 6 T cell receptor beta chains were all obtained from the same sample, sequenced in a study of blood T cell repertoires in COVID-19. The data were produced by immunoSEQ multiplex PCR, yet TCRdb's version contains in-frame clones alone and is incomplete. The table includes roughly 100,000 clones, roughly four fifths detected once. Material for sequencing was peripheral blood. Receptor source: a woman aged 80 or over with active or convalescent COVID-19.

The rearrangement links TRBV11-2 to TRBJ2-3; D might be TRBD1 (6 bases). Germline CDR1 reads SGHAT; CDR2 reads FQNNGV. CDR3 length: 16 residues. Trimming pared 4 bases from V and 5 bases from J, leaving 19 bases between. CDR3 sequence reads: CASSSLGGGAGDTQYF. The CDR3 DNA follows: TGTGCCAGCAGCTCCCTAGGTGGGGGCGCCGGAGATACGCAGTATTTT.

The CDR3 here is CASRGLAVGAFF. The CDR3, as DNA: TGTGCCAGCCGGGGGTTGGCGGTAGGGGCTTTCTTT. The chain carries TRBV6-5 and TRBJ1-1; D might be TRBD1 (5 bases). The CDR3 covers 12 residues. V dropped 8 bases and J dropped 11 bases, with 18 bases sitting between them. Germline CDR1 and CDR2: MNHEY and SVGAGI.

This clone was seen a few times. The chain links TRBV29-1 to TRBJ2-1; maybe TRBD2 (6 bases). Germline V gene data show CDR1 as SQVTM and CDR2 as ANQGSEA. This CDR3 region has 14 residues. Deletions cut 6 bases from V and 10 bases from J, with 22 bases between. CDR3 amino acids: CSVRPPGLRLEQFF. CDR3 bases: TGCAGCGTCCGTCCTCCGGGACTCCGTTTGGAGCAGTTCTTC.

V and J are TRBV18 and TRBJ1-4; the D is unclear. The V gene lost 3 bases and the J gene lost 3 bases, with 17 bases spanning the gap. Germline V CDR1 and CDR2: KGHSH, LQKENI. The CDR3 is 17 residues long. CDR3 bases: TGTGCCAGCTCACCGGGAGCGTGGACGGAGCCTAATGAAAAACTGTTTTTT. Translation: CASSPGAWTEPNEKLFF.

V is TRBV7-3 and J is TRBJ1-2; a possible D gene is TRBD1 (5 bases). Germline CDR1 is SGHTA and CDR2 is FQGTGA. CDR3 length: 14 residues. V was cut by 0 bases and J by 2 bases, with 7 bases left in between. CDR3 coding DNA: TGTGCCAGCAGCTTAACGGCAGGGAACTATGGCTACACCTTC. It specifies CASSLTAGNYGYTF.

The gene calls are TRBV18 and TRBJ2-2; 8 nucleotides line up with TRBD1. Germline CDR1 and CDR2: KGHSH and LQKENI. V lost 1 base to trimming and J lost 4 bases; unmatched junction nucleotides: 5. This CDR3 is built from 16 residues. The CDR3 nucleotides read TGTGCCAGCTCACCACGTCGAGACAGGGGCACCGGGGAGCTGTTTTTT. The encoded protein is CASSPRRDRGTGELFF.